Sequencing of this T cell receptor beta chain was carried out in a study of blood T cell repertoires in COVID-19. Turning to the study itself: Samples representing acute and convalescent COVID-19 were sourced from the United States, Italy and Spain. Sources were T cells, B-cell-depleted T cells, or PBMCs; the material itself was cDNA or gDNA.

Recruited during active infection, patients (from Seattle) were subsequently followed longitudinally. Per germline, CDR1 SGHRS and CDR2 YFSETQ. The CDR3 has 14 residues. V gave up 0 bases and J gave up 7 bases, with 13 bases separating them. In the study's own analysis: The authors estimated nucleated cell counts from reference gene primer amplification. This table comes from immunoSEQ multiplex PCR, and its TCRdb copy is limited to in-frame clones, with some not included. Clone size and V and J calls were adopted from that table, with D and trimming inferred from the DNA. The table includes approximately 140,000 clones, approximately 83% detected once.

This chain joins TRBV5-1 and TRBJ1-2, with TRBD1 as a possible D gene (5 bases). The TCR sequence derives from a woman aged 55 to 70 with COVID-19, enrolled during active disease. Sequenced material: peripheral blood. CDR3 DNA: TGCGCCAGCAGCTTGGGTGGCAGGGCCGGTGGCTACACCTTC. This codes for CASSLGGRAGGYTF.